Shown below are 29 T cell receptor beta chains from a single sample sequenced in a study of CD8+CD57+ T cells in acquired aplastic anemia. Before being chosen for sequencing, patients had shown CD8+CD57+ cell expansion by flow cytometry. Genomic DNA provided the template from which TCR beta VDJ and CDR3 profiles were obtained. TCRdb re-called the reads through MiXCR, storing one row per CDR3 protein. This table holds 80,000 or so distinct CDR3 sequences, roughly three quarters found once. Sequenced: sorted CD4+, CD8+, or CD8+CD57+ T cells (not recorded which) from PBMCs. These receptors all stem from a human donor with aplastic anemia.

The gene calls are TRBV20-1 and TRBJ1-2; 8 bases map to TRBD1. The CDR3 contains 13 residues. The V segment lost 6 bases and the J segment 6 bases; nucleotides outside the gene matches: 9. Germline V gene sequence: CDR1 DFQATT, CDR2 SNEGSKA (reference sequence). The CDR3 DNA follows: TGCAGTGCGACCAGTCGGACAGGGAATGGCTACACCTTC. It specifies CSATSRTGNGYTF.

This chain links TRBV19 with TRBJ2-1; D is uncertain. CDR1 and CDR2 from the germline V gene are LNHDA and SQIVND (reference sequence). The CDR3 runs 13 residues. V lost 10 bases, J lost 8 bases, and 18 bases lay in between. The CDR3 bases are TGTGCCACCCAACGCAGAGGTAAGGATGAGCAGTTCTTC. The encoded protein is CATQRRGKDEQFF.

CDR3 sequence: CASSLWDRSYGYTF. The CDR3 bases are TGTGCCAGCAGCTTATGGGACAGGTCCTATGGCTACACCTTC. V is TRBV7-2 and J is TRBJ1-2, with 8 nucleotides matching TRBD1. Germline V gives CDR1 SGHTA, CDR2 FQGNSA. J was trimmed by 4 bases and V by 2 bases; bases with no gene match: 3. The CDR3 sequence is 14 residues long.

The chain employs TRBV20-1 and TRBJ2-7, with 10 positions matching TRBD1. Germline V gene lookup returns CDR1 DFQATT and CDR2 SNEGSKA (reference sequence). V lost 3 bases to trimming and J lost 5 bases; unmatched junction nucleotides: 7. This CDR3 has 14 amino acids. The CDR3 region has the DNA TGCAGTGCTAGTCGTTGGGACAGGGGCCACGAGCAGTACTTC. It codes for CSASRWDRGHEQYF.

This clonotype was seen only a few times. This sequence joins TRBV7-6 and TRBJ2-3; D is possibly TRBD1 (7 bases). This CDR3 has 15 amino acids. Trimming cost V 6 bases and J 4 bases, with 17 bases left between them. CDR1 is SGHVS, CDR2 FNYEAQ, per germline. The CDR3 region is CASRLAQGGADTQYF. In DNA, the CDR3 is TGTGCCAGCAGGCTCGCCCAGGGGGGTGCAGATACGCAGTATTTT.

The gene calls are TRBV12-5 and TRBJ2-6, with a tentative D call TRBD1 (6 bases). Trimming took 2 bases from V and 4 from J, leaving 9 bases between them. Per germline, CDR1 LGHNT and CDR2 FRNRAP. This CDR3 contains 15 residues. The CDR3 spells CASGLWGPGANVLTF. The DNA for the CDR3 is TGTGCTAGTGGTTTGTGGGGGCCCGGGGCCAACGTCCTGACTTTC.

The sample holds a few counts of this clonotype. The chain couples TRBV10-3 to TRBJ2-7; tentative D call: TRBD2 (6 bases). V was clipped by 0 bases and J by 7 bases, with 7 bases between them. The CDR3 loop spans 12 amino acids. The V gene's germline CDR1 is ENHRY and CDR2 SYGVKD. The CDR3 DNA follows: TGTGCCATCAGTGAGTCCCTAGCGGAGCAGTACTTC. Amino acid sequence: CAISESLAEQYF.

The chain is built from TRBV5-1 and TRBJ2-7; no clear D gene. Per germline, CDR1 SGHRS and CDR2 YFSETQ. Trimming removed 4 bases at V and 2 bases at J, with 7 bases between. The CDR3 has 12 amino acids. The CDR3 DNA reads as TGCGCCAGCAGCATTAGCCCCTACGAGCAGTACTTC. Translation gives CASSISPYEQYF.

Here the CDR3 DNA reads TGTGCCAGCAGCCGAACAGGGGAGAGCACTAATGAAAAACTGTTTTTT. This encodes CASSRTGESTNEKLFF. The chain uses TRBV11-1 and TRBJ1-4; 7 bases are shared with TRBD1. The V gene's germline CDR1 is SGHAT and CDR2 FQDESV (reference sequence). The CDR3 is 16 amino acids. Trimming removed 5 bases from V and 2 bases from J; junction bases left unmatched: 8.

Turning to this clonotype: At one end the junction does not follow the germline gene, possibly because of a read error. This chain joins TRBV19 and TRBJ1-1; D remains ambiguous. Germline V lookup: CDR1 LNHDA, CDR2 SQIVND (reference sequence). This CDR3 is built from 18 residues. CDR3: CAGSIDQRVIGPNTEAFF. CDR3 nucleotide sequence: TGTGCCGGTAGTATAGATCAGAGGGTCATAGGTCCGAACACTGAAGCTTTCTTT. The full variable domain, completed using reference TRBV19 and TRBJ1-1, is DGGITQSPKYLFRKEGQNVTLSCEQNLNHDAMYWYRQDPGQGLRLIYYSQIVNDFQKGDIAEGYSVSREKKESFPLTVTSAQKNPTAFYLCAGSIDQRVIGPNTEAFFGQGTRLTVV.

The chain combines TRBV7-9 with TRBJ1-2, with a tentative D call TRBD1 (5 bases). CDR3 length equals 13 residues. Trimming removed 5 bases at V and 6 bases at J, with 13 bases between. Per germline, CDR1 SEHNR and CDR2 FQNEAQ (reference sequence). The CDR3 DNA reads TGTGCCAGCAGCCCTGGGACGAACAATGGCTACACCTTC. Its protein is CASSPGTNNGYTF.

J is TRBJ1-6 and V is TRBV12-3 or TRBV12-4, with 7 bases fitting TRBD1. V was pared by 6 bases and J by 5 bases, with 1 base of the junction left unmatched. This CDR3 region has 13 residues. The CDR3 region has the DNA TGTGCCAGCAGGGGGACAGATAATTCACCCCTCCACTTT. Its protein product is CASRGTDNSPLHF.

The chain is built from TRBV7-9 and TRBJ2-5, with TRBD2 matching 9 bases. The CDR3 has 15 residues. V was clipped by 5 bases and J by 2 bases; unmatched bases: 6. CDR1 and CDR2 (germline): SEHNR, FQNEAQ (reference sequence). The CDR3 is CASSQGLAKQETQYF. DNA of the CDR3: TGTGCCAGCAGCCAAGGACTAGCGAAGCAAGAGACCCAGTACTTC.

Only a few counts were recorded for this clonotype. The chain joins TRBV15 to TRBJ1-5, with a possible D match to TRBD1 (6 bases). Trimming removed 0 bases from V and 7 bases from J, with 13 bases in between. Germline V gene sequence: CDR1 LNHNV, CDR2 YYDKDF (reference sequence). The CDR3 sequence is 15 residues long. In DNA, the CDR3 is TGTGCCACCAGCAGAGAAGGGGGGCTCGACCAGCCCCAGCATTTT. It yields the protein CATSREGGLDQPQHF.

This chain uses TRBV9 with TRBJ2-1; D remains unclear. V dropped 0 bases and J dropped 6 bases, with 7 bases sitting between them. The germline CDR1 and CDR2 sequences are SGDLS and YYNGEE. The CDR3 contains 13 residues. The CDR3 region has the DNA TGTGCCAGCAGCGTAGAAGGTATCAATGAGCAGTTCTTC. Its protein is CASSVEGINEQFF.

The genes are TRBV7-2 and TRBJ2-5; 8 bases match TRBD2. The J call may be faulty, since TRBJ2-1 better matches the DNA end. Germline loops: CDR1 SGHTA, CDR2 FQGNSA. The CDR3 covers 16 residues. DNA of the CDR3: TGTGCCAGCAGCTTAGCCGCCGCTAGCGGGTACAATGAGCAGTTCTTC. Residues: CASSLAAASGYNEQFF.

Comment on this clonotype: This clone may be a read error of a much larger clone one base away. The V call is TRBV5-1, the J call TRBJ1-3; no firm D call. The CDR3 is 15 amino acids. CDR1 and CDR2 (germline): SGHRS, YFSETQ. The CDR3 here is CASSVPLSSGSTIYF. DNA of the CDR3: TGCGCCAGCAGCGTACCCCTGAGCTCTGGAAGCACCATATATTTT.

The chain recombines TRBV7-2 with TRBJ2-5; no reliable D call. In germline, CDR1 is SGHTA, CDR2 FQGNSA. The CDR3 consists of 13 residues. V shed 10 bases and J shed 7 bases, with 19 bases lying between them. The CDR3 coding sequence is TGTGCCACGAGAACCGGGCCTACAGCGACCCAGTACTTC. Protein sequence: CATRTGPTATQYF.

The chain has TRBV4-2 and TRBJ2-3; D is perhaps TRBD2 (7 bases). The CDR3 runs 14 residues. The germline V and J ends were trimmed by 5 bases and 9 bases, with 18 bases remaining between them. CDR1 and CDR2 (germline): LGHNA, YNFKEQ. The CDR3 DNA reads TGTGCCAGCAGCTTAACACCCGAGGGGGGGACGCAGTATTTT. This codes for CASSLTPEGGTQYF.

The chain carries TRBV29-1 and TRBJ2-3; possibly TRBD1 for D (6 bases). Germline V lookup: CDR1 SQVTM, CDR2 ANQGSEA. The CDR3 sequence is 13 residues long. Trimming removed 7 bases at V and 0 bases at J, with 11 bases between. The CDR3 nucleotides are TGCAGCGCTGACAGGTATAGCACAGATACGCAGTATTTT. Protein: CSADRYSTDTQYF.

In nucleotides, the CDR3 is TGCAGTGCTAGAGATTGGAGGGGGGATAATTCACCCCTCCACTTT. Translating gives CSARDWRGDNSPLHF. V is TRBV20-1 and J is TRBJ1-6; tentatively, D is TRBD1 (6 bases). Germline V gives CDR1 DFQATT, CDR2 SNEGSKA (reference sequence). V was trimmed by 0 bases and J by 5 bases, leaving 11 bases between them. The CDR3 covers 15 residues.

The gene calls are TRBV14 and TRBJ2-1, with 10 nucleotides matching TRBD2. The CDR3 has 20 amino acids. CDR1 and CDR2 from the germline V gene are SGHDN and FVKESK. V dropped 3 bases and J dropped 8; count of bases not matched to a gene: 22. CDR3 DNA sequence: TGTGCCAGCAGCCACGCGGAAGGTCTAGCGGGAGCCGGGACATGGGATGAGCAGTTCTTC. It yields the protein CASSHAEGLAGAGTWDEQFF.

A few counts support this clonotype. This rearrangement joins TRBV7-7 to TRBJ2-5; no clear D. The CDR3 has 13 amino acids. The V gene lost 1 base and the J gene lost 4 bases, with 7 bases spanning the gap. Germline assignment: CDR1 SSHAT and CDR2 FNYEAQ (reference sequence). For the CDR3, the DNA is TGTGCCAGCAGCTTAGTGGATTTAGAGACCCAGTACTTC. It codes for CASSLVDLETQYF.

The rearrangement links TRBV20-1 to TRBJ2-7; TRBD2 matches at 7 bases. The J segment lost 1 base and the V segment lost 2 bases, leaving 11 bases of the junction unmatched. The CDR3 covers 16 residues. The germline gives CDR1 DFQATT, CDR2 SNEGSKA (reference sequence). The CDR3 DNA sequence: TGCAGTGCTAGATGGGAGAGGGGAGCGGGGTCCTACGAGCAGTACTTC. This codes for CSARWERGAGSYEQYF.

The gene calls are TRBV6-2 or TRBV6-3 and TRBJ1-2; no definite D call. The CDR3 consists of 15 residues. Trimming pared 6 bases from V and 4 bases from J, leaving 18 bases between. CDR1 MNHEY and CDR2 SVGEGT come from the germline V gene. The DNA of the CDR3 is TGTGCCAGCAGCGTACCAGTCCTCACTCTCTATGGCTACACCTTC. Its protein product is CASSVPVLTLYGYTF.

V gene TRBV6-1 combines with J gene TRBJ1-2, with D tentatively TRBD1 (5 bases). The CDR3 has 14 residues. Germline V gene data show CDR1 as MNHNS and CDR2 as SASEGT. Trimming took off 2 bases at V and 10 bases at J, with 17 bases between the two ends. The CDR3 spells CASSELGGVIDYTF. The CDR3 region has the DNA TGTGCCAGCAGTGAATTGGGGGGGGTTATAGACTACACCTTC.

The gene calls are TRBV11-1 and TRBJ2-1; 7 bases align to TRBD2. The CDR3 totals 14 residues. After removal of 3 bases from V and 6 bases from J, the junction contained 5 bases not matched to a gene. CDR1 is SGHAT, CDR2 FQDESV, per germline (reference sequence). The CDR3 reads CASSFQLAVNEQFF. For the CDR3, the DNA is TGTGCCAGCAGCTTTCAGCTAGCGGTCAATGAGCAGTTCTTC. Looking up the rest from reference TRBV11-1 and TRBJ2-1 gives the full variable domain: EAEVAQSPRYKITEKSQAVAFWCDPISGHATLYWYRQILGQGPELLVQFQDESVVDDSQLPKDRFSAERLKGVDSTLKIQPAELGDSAMYLCASSFQLAVNEQFFGPGTRLTVL.

This clonotype was observed a handful of times. The V gene is TRBV20-1, the J gene TRBJ2-3; D may be TRBD2 (5 bases). The length of the CDR3 is 14 residues. The germline V gene has CDR1 DFQATT and CDR2 SNEGSKA (reference sequence). V lost 6 bases and J 4 bases, leaving 17 bases between the germline ends. CDR3 nucleotide sequence: TGCAGTGCCGGAGAGGGCTTATGGTCAGATACGCAGTATTTT. Amino acids: CSAGEGLWSDTQYF.

The chain uses TRBV20-1 and TRBJ2-1, with 10 bases that match TRBD2. The CDR3 has 15 residues. J was trimmed by 4 bases and V by 1 base; bases with no gene match: 4. Looked up from germline, CDR1 is DFQATT and CDR2 is SNEGSKA (reference sequence). CDR3 region: CSARGIAGGYNEQFF. The CDR3 coding sequence is TGCAGTGCTAGAGGGATAGCGGGAGGATACAATGAGCAGTTCTTC.